The 18 T cell receptor beta chains presented below share a single source sample, sequenced in a study of blood T cell repertoires in COVID-19. Clones were read by immunoSEQ multiplex PCR, and TCRdb kept only the in-frame ones, dropping some. The table records some 240,000 clones, more than 85% of them present only once. Input material: peripheral blood. These receptors all stem from a man aged 55 to 70 with COVID-19, enrolled during active disease.

This chain joins TRBV7-2 and TRBJ1-4, with a possible D match to TRBD1 (5 bases). V lost 5 bases and J lost 10, with 23 bases in between. CDR1 and CDR2 from the germline V gene are SGHTA and FQGNSA. The length of the CDR3 is 16 residues. The CDR3 here is CASSPQHDSLRGKLFF. CDR3 in DNA: TGTGCCAGCAGCCCACAACACGACAGCCTAAGGGGAAAACTGTTTTTT.

The chain is built from TRBV19 and TRBJ1-1; D not resolved. The CDR3 is 12 amino acids. V was trimmed by 7 bases and J by 5 bases, leaving 11 bases between them. Germline CDR1 LNHDA, CDR2 SQIVND (reference sequence). The CDR3 DNA follows: TGTGCCAGTAAACGAGGCTGGACTGAAGCTTTCTTT. This sequence encodes CASKRGWTEAFF.

The gene calls are TRBV27 and TRBJ2-2; no firm D call. The germline gives CDR1 MNHEY, CDR2 SMNVEV (reference sequence). Trimming stripped 3 bases from V and 4 bases from J, with 9 bases between. The CDR3 runs 14 residues. The CDR3 DNA sequence: TGTGCCAGCAGTTTGTCACAAATCACCGGGGAGCTGTTTTTT. Protein sequence: CASSLSQITGELFF.

The rearrangement joins TRBV19 to TRBJ2-5; D is possibly TRBD2 (5 bases). The V end was cut by 3 bases, the J end by 9 bases, with 14 bases between. The CDR3 is 13 residues long. Germline V gene sequence: CDR1 LNHDA, CDR2 SQIVND (reference sequence). The CDR3 sequence: CASSMPGFWAQYF. The DNA of the CDR3 is TGTGCCAGTAGTATGCCGGGATTCTGGGCCCAGTACTTC.

V is TRBV11-2 and J is TRBJ2-7; TRBD2 agrees at 10 bases. The CDR3 has 17 residues. Germline V CDR1 and CDR2: SGHAT, FQNNGV. The V gene end was trimmed by 5 bases and the J gene end by 4 bases; junction bases not matched to a gene: 14. The CDR3 protein is CASSPPIGASGRYEQYF. The CDR3 bases are TGTGCCAGCAGCCCTCCGATTGGCGCTAGCGGGAGATACGAGCAGTACTTC.

The chain is built from TRBV4-2 and TRBJ1-2; TRBD1 agrees at 8 bases. Germline trimming cut 0 bases from V and 4 bases from J; bases unmatched to any gene: 16. CDR3 size: 19 residues. CDR1 LGHNA and CDR2 YNFKEQ come from the germline V gene. CDR3 DNA: TGTGCCAGCAGCCAAGAGCGGCGCGAGGGCAGGGGGCGCACCTATGGCTACACCTTC. Translated: CASSQERREGRGRTYGYTF.

This chain joins TRBV3-1 (or the pseudogene TRBV3-2) and TRBJ1-2; 9 nucleotides agree with TRBD1. CDR3 length equals 15 residues. The germline CDR1 and CDR2 sequences are LGHDT and YNNKEL (reference sequence). V lost 3 bases to trimming and J lost 7 bases; unmatched junction nucleotides: 9. For the CDR3, the DNA is TGTGCCAGCAGCCAGCAGGTACAGGGGGCTTTTGGCTACACCTTC. Amino acid sequence: CASSQQVQGAFGYTF.

This rearrangement joins TRBV2 to TRBJ2-3; 9 bases map to TRBD2. J was trimmed by 4 bases and V by 6 bases; bases with no gene match: 11. From germline, CDR1 is SNHLY and CDR2 FYNNEI. The CDR3 contains 16 residues. The DNA of the CDR3 is TGTGCCAGCAGGCTTCATGGTAGCGGGGGATCAGATACGCAGTATTTT. The encoded protein is CASRLHGSGGSDTQYF.

This clone has only a few counts. This specimen includes other DNA sequences encoding the same CDR3. V is TRBV10-3 and J is TRBJ2-7; D perhaps matches TRBD2 (5 bases). Trimming removed 2 bases at V and 2 bases at J, with 7 bases between. Per germline, CDR1 ENHRY and CDR2 SYGVKD. The CDR3 extends over 13 amino acids. This CDR3 is CAISESGPYEQYF. The CDR3 bases are TGTGCCATCAGTGAGAGCGGTCCCTACGAGCAGTACTTC.

The chain has TRBV5-4 and TRBJ2-7, with 11 bases lining up with TRBD1. The V segment lost 5 bases and the J segment 6 bases; nucleotides outside the gene matches: 4. The CDR3 is made up of 13 amino acids. Per the germline V gene, CDR1 is SGHNT and CDR2 is YYREEE (reference sequence). DNA of the CDR3: TGTGCCAGCAGTCGGACAGGGGGCCGCGAGCAGTACTTC. This encodes CASSRTGGREQYF.

This rearrangement joins TRBV5-4 to TRBJ1-6; 10 nucleotides align to TRBD1. J lost 7 bases, V lost 3 bases, and 4 bases had no gene match. The CDR3 runs to 15 residues. The V gene's germline CDR1 is SGHNT and CDR2 YYREEE (reference sequence). CDR3 amino acids: CASSYRGQGNSPLHF. The CDR3 nucleotides read TGTGCCAGCAGCTACCGGGGACAGGGGAATTCACCCCTCCACTTT.

The gene calls are TRBV28 and TRBJ1-2; D gene uncertain. Trimming cost V 1 base and J 0 bases, with 9 bases left between them. The CDR3 runs to 15 residues. Germline assignment: CDR1 MDHEN and CDR2 SYDVKM. CDR3: CASSLLVGANYGYTF. CDR3 nucleotide sequence: TGTGCCAGCAGTTTATTGGTGGGCGCTAACTATGGCTACACCTTC.

This clone was counted a single time. This chain uses TRBV7-9 with TRBJ1-1, with 7 bases identical to TRBD1. The CDR3 runs to 15 residues. V shed 5 bases and J 1 base; nucleotides not matched to a gene: 7. CDR1 and CDR2 (germline): SEHNR, FQNEAQ (reference sequence). For the CDR3, the DNA is TGTGCCAGCAGCCCGAGGTCAGGGGGGAACACTGAAGCTTTCTTT. Translated: CASSPRSGGNTEAFF.

V is TRBV4-1 and J is TRBJ2-2, with a weak D call TRBD1 (6 bases). Deletions cut 1 base from V and 4 bases from J, with 10 bases between. The CDR3 runs to 15 residues. Germline V gives CDR1 MGHRA, CDR2 YSYEKL. CDR3 nucleotide sequence: TGCGCCAGCAGCCAAGTGGACAGCCCCACCGGGGAGCTGTTTTTT. Amino acids: CASSQVDSPTGELFF.

This rearrangement joins TRBV6-5 to TRBJ2-2; TRBD2 agrees at 8 bases. CDR3 size: 15 residues. Germline V gene lookup returns CDR1 MNHEY and CDR2 SVGAGI. Trimming took 0 bases from V and 4 from J; bases not matched to a gene: 1. The DNA of the CDR3 is TGTGCCAGCAGTTACTCAACTAGCGGCACCGGGGAGCTGTTTTTT. The encoded protein is CASSYSTSGTGELFF.

This chain joins TRBV24-1 and TRBJ1-5, with a weak D call TRBD1 (5 bases). CDR3 size: 15 residues. Trimming removed 2 bases at V and 5 bases at J, with 12 bases between. The germline V gene has CDR1 KGHDR and CDR2 SFDVKD. The DNA for the CDR3 is TGTGCCACCAGTGATTCCGACGGGGGGGATCAGCCCCAGCATTTT. Its translation: CATSDSDGGDQPQHF.

A few counts support this clone. CDR3 coding DNA: TGTGCCAGAAGCTTGGGGCAGGATTGGGCGCATGGCTATGGCTACACCTTC. Its protein is CARSLGQDWAHGYGYTF. The chain links TRBV5-3 to TRBJ1-2; D unresolved. TRBV5-3 is an ORF for which the function is uncertain. The CDR3 extends over 17 amino acids. The V gene lost 0 bases and the J gene lost 4 bases, with 19 bases spanning the gap.

The chain uses TRBV2 and TRBJ2-1; perhaps TRBD2 as D (5 bases). This CDR3 contains 15 residues. Germline V gene lookup returns CDR1 SNHLY and CDR2 FYNNEI. V was shortened by 3 bases and J by 10 bases, with 19 bases between the two germline ends. The CDR3 is CASSDDPSLAEEQFF. As DNA, the CDR3 is TGTGCCAGCAGTGATGATCCGTCCCTAGCTGAGGAGCAGTTCTTC.